One sample yielded the 30 T cell receptor beta chains listed below, sequenced in a study of CD8+ T cells in alopecia areata. The sequencing template was cDNA reverse transcribed from extracted RNA. TCRdb keeps only in-frame clones here, not all; method: immunoSEQ multiplex PCR. This sample has approximately 34,000 clones, with around 60% found just once. Sequenced: NKG2D-high CD8+ T cells sorted from blood. These receptors all come from a human donor with alopecia areata.

The rearrangement links TRBV7-9 to TRBJ2-1; D is unresolved. CDR1 SEHNR and CDR2 FQNEAQ come from the germline V gene (reference sequence). This CDR3 is built from 12 residues. Trimming cost V 5 bases and J 8 bases, with 10 bases left between them. The CDR3 sequence is CASSPMGYEQFF. CDR3 DNA: TGTGCCAGCAGCCCGATGGGATATGAGCAGTTCTTC.

This clone has just a few counts. The chain carries TRBV7-8 and TRBJ2-7; 7 positions agree with TRBD1. This CDR3 has 15 amino acids. CDR1 is SGHVS, CDR2 FQNEAQ, per germline. The J segment lost 2 bases and the V segment lost 4 bases, leaving 8 bases of the junction unmatched. CDR3 DNA sequence: TGTGCCAGCAGCTCCGTGCTGACAGGGACCTACGAGCAGTACTTC. Residues: CASSSVLTGTYEQYF.

The chain uses TRBV27 and TRBJ2-1; D is possibly TRBD2 (6 bases). CDR1 and CDR2 from the germline V gene are MNHEY and SMNVEV (reference sequence). The CDR3 spans 14 residues. V was trimmed by 1 base and J by 5 bases, leaving 9 bases between them. Here the CDR3 reads CASSLLTRNNEQFF. CDR3 nucleotides: TGTGCCAGCAGTTTATTGACTAGAAACAATGAGCAGTTCTTC.

The chain combines TRBV2 with TRBJ2-6; the D gene is possibly TRBD2 (6 bases). Trimming shortened V by 5 bases and J by 0 bases, and 14 bases separated the two germline ends. The CDR3 consists of 17 residues. From germline, CDR1 is SNHLY and CDR2 FYNNEI. The CDR3 bases are TGTGCCAGCAGTCCTTCCGGGAGTAGCTCTGGGGCCAACGTCCTGACTTTC. Residues: CASSPSGSSSGANVLTF.

A single count supports this clone. The genes are TRBV28 and TRBJ2-7, with TRBD1 matching 10 bases. There are 15 residues in the CDR3. The V gene end was trimmed by 1 base and the J gene end by 5 bases; junction bases not matched to a gene: 5. Germline values: CDR1 MDHEN, CDR2 SYDVKM. In nucleotides, the CDR3 is TGTGCCAGCAGTTTATCCCGGACAGGGGGGAACGAGCAGTACTTC. Translating it yields CASSLSRTGGNEQYF.

In its sample, this clone was seen a few times. This chain connects TRBV27 to TRBJ2-7, with D possibly TRBD1 on 6 matching bases. Deletions cut 2 bases from V and 2 bases from J, with 13 bases between. The CDR3 spans 15 residues. Germline CDR1 reads MNHEY; CDR2 reads SMNVEV (reference sequence). The CDR3 region is CASSLGQGSPYEQYF. In DNA, the CDR3 is TGTGCCAGCAGTTTAGGCCAGGGGAGCCCCTACGAGCAGTACTTC.

This sequence joins TRBV23-1 and TRBJ2-1; tentative D call: TRBD2 (6 bases). Being an ORF, TRBV23-1 has a function that is uncertain. The CDR3 totals 17 residues. V dropped 2 bases and J dropped 0 bases, with 14 bases sitting between them. CDR3 sequence: CASSQAIAEGSYNEQFF. The DNA of the CDR3 is TGCGCCAGCAGTCAAGCTATAGCGGAAGGCTCCTACAATGAGCAGTTCTTC.

The sample holds one count of this clone. This chain connects TRBV7-2 to TRBJ1-1; a possible D gene is TRBD1 (5 bases). Trimming stripped 5 bases from V and 7 bases from J, with 20 bases between. The CDR3 covers 15 residues. CDR1 is SGHTA and CDR2 is FQGNSA in the germline V gene. DNA for the CDR3: TGTGCCAGCAGCCTCGCACTCGGGGCCCAGGTTGAAGCTTTCTTT. Encoded protein: CASSLALGAQVEAFF. Based on the CDR3 plus reference TRBV7-2 and TRBJ1-1, the full variable domain is GAGVSQSPSNKVTEKGKDVELRCDPISGHTALYWYRQSLGQGLEFLIYFQGNSAPDKSGLPSDRFSAERTGGSVSTLTIQRTQQEDSAVYLCASSLALGAQVEAFFGQGTRLTVV.

This chain connects TRBV30 to TRBJ1-3, with D maybe TRBD1 (5 bases). The CDR3 consists of 16 residues. CDR1 and CDR2 (germline): GTSNPN, SVGIG (reference sequence). Between the trimmed V and J ends, which lost 0 bases and 0 bases, there was a span of 12 bases. The CDR3 sequence is CAWSVQAYLSGNTIYF. In DNA, the CDR3 is TGTGCCTGGAGTGTACAGGCCTACCTCTCTGGAAACACCATATATTTT.

V gene TRBV5-1 combines with J gene TRBJ2-3, with TRBD2 matching 7 bases. The CDR3 totals 16 residues. Germline V gene sequence: CDR1 SGHRS, CDR2 YFSETQ. The junction had 13 bases not matched to a gene; V was cut back by 4 bases and J by 5 bases. The CDR3 sequence is CASSQDGLADVDTQYF. The CDR3 nucleotides read TGCGCCAGCAGCCAAGACGGTCTAGCGGACGTAGATACGCAGTATTTT.

The chain employs TRBV13 and TRBJ1-5; possibly TRBD1 for D (6 bases). CDR1 is PRHDT, CDR2 FYEKMQ, per germline (reference sequence). This CDR3 comprises 14 residues. With 4 bases removed from V and 5 bases from J, the gap between germline ends came to 12 bases. CDR3 protein: CASSYGQYYQPQHF. CDR3 nucleotide sequence: TGTGCCAGCAGCTACGGACAGTATTATCAGCCCCAGCATTTT.

The rearrangement links TRBV2 to TRBJ2-7; tentative D call: TRBD2 (7 bases). Germline lookup yields CDR1 SNHLY and CDR2 FYNNEI. The CDR3 sequence is 14 residues long. V was cut by 3 bases and J by 4 bases, with 13 bases left in between. Here the CDR3 reads CASSDRGASYEQYF. CDR3 bases: TGTGCCAGCAGTGACCGGGGGGCGTCGTACGAGCAGTACTTC.

This clone was found a few times. The chain carries TRBV30 and TRBJ1-1, with TRBD1 as a possible D gene (6 bases). Germline V gene sequence: CDR1 GTSNPN, CDR2 SVGIG (reference sequence). V was clipped by 4 bases and J by 8 bases, with 11 bases between them. The CDR3 extends over 11 amino acids. DNA of the CDR3: TGTGCCTGGACTCGAGACAGGGAAGCTTTCTTT. Protein: CAWTRDREAFF.

CDR3 nucleotides: TGCGCCAGCAGCCACGGGACGAAGACTCGGGGGCGAGAGACCCAGTACTTC. This translates into CASSHGTKTRGRETQYF. The genes are TRBV4-3 and TRBJ2-5; D may be TRBD1 or TRBD2 (6 bases each). V was shortened by 3 bases and J by 4 bases, with 21 bases between the two germline ends. This CDR3 region has 17 residues. Germline values: CDR1 LGHNA, CDR2 YSLEER.

The chain combines TRBV5-1 with TRBJ2-1; TRBD2 matches at 15 bases. The J segment lost 7 bases and the V segment lost 4 bases, leaving 12 bases of the junction unmatched. The CDR3 is 18 amino acids. Germline values: CDR1 SGHRS, CDR2 YFSETQ. Written as DNA, the CDR3 is TGCGCCAGCAGCCAAAAACCCCGGACTAGCGGGAGGGTTAATGAGCAGTTCTTC. Translating it yields CASSQKPRTSGRVNEQFF. The variable domain in full, completed from reference TRBV5-1 and TRBJ2-1, reads KAGVTQTPRYLIKTRGQQVTLSCSPISGHRSVSWYQQTPGQGLQFLFEYFSETQRNKGNFPGRFSGRQFSNSRSEMNVSTLELGDSALYLCASSQKPRTSGRVNEQFFGPGTRLTVL.

This chain links TRBV4-3 with TRBJ1-1; tentatively, D is TRBD1 (6 bases). The CDR3 runs 14 residues. Trimming removed 5 bases from V and 4 bases from J, with 14 bases in between. In germline, CDR1 is LGHNA, CDR2 YSLEER. CDR3 sequence: CASSILGGATEAFF. In DNA form, the CDR3 reads TGCGCCAGCAGCATACTAGGGGGGGCCACTGAAGCTTTCTTT.

The chain carries TRBV4-3 and TRBJ2-3, with TRBD2 matching over 8 bases. Germline CDR1 reads LGHNA; CDR2 reads YSLEER. Trimming removed 8 bases from V and 3 bases from J; junction bases left unmatched: 13. The CDR3 extends over 16 amino acids. CDR3 amino acids: CASSPDLGGGTDTQYF. For the CDR3, the DNA is TGCGCCAGCTCCCCGGACCTCGGGGGGGGAACAGATACGCAGTATTTT.

CDR3 sequence (DNA): TGTGCCAGCAGTTTATTCTGGCGGCTAGCGGGAGGTAGGAGCTCCTACAATGAGCAGTTCTTC. Translated: CASSLFWRLAGGRSSYNEQFF. V gene TRBV27 combines with J gene TRBJ2-1; 11 nucleotides agree with TRBD2. Looked up from germline, CDR1 is MNHEY and CDR2 is SMNVEV (reference sequence). The V segment lost 1 base and the J segment 0 bases; nucleotides outside the gene matches: 14. The CDR3 covers 21 residues.

This chain connects TRBV9 to TRBJ2-1; 9 nucleotides align to TRBD2. With V trimmed by 0 bases and J by 10 bases, 11 bases remained unmatched. CDR1 is SGDLS, CDR2 YYNGEE, per germline. The length of the CDR3 is 16 residues. Here the CDR3 reads CASSVGGTSGLVEQFF. In DNA, the CDR3 is TGTGCCAGCAGCGTAGGGGGTACTAGCGGGCTAGTGGAGCAGTTCTTC.

The chain is built from TRBV4-3 and TRBJ2-5, with TRBD2 matching 9 bases. The CDR3 is 16 residues long. Germline V gives CDR1 LGHNA, CDR2 YSLEER. V dropped 2 bases and J dropped 5; count of bases not matched to a gene: 9. CDR3: CASSQFPSGVGETQYF. The CDR3 bases are TGCGCCAGCAGCCAATTTCCTAGCGGGGTCGGGGAGACCCAGTACTTC.

CDR3 in amino acids: CASSLHGTGAIAEAFF. The CDR3 coding sequence is TGCGCCAGCAGCTTACATGGGACAGGGGCCATCGCTGAAGCTTTCTTT. The V call is TRBV5-1, the J call TRBJ1-1, with 10 bases lining up with TRBD1. This CDR3 has 16 residues. V trimming: 2 bases; J trimming: 6 bases; junction bases outside the gene matches: 10. Germline CDR1 and CDR2: SGHRS and YFSETQ.

This clone was observed a handful of times. V is TRBV4-1 and J is TRBJ1-1; unclear D gene. Germline assignment: CDR1 MGHRA and CDR2 YSYEKL. V was pared by 1 base and J by 1 base, with 4 bases between. The CDR3 spans 13 residues. CDR3 loop: CASSQGRNTEAFF. The CDR3 nucleotides are TGCGCCAGCAGCCAAGGACGGAACACTGAAGCTTTCTTT.

The chain links TRBV9 to TRBJ2-7, with 7 bases that match TRBD2. Germline CDR1 and CDR2: SGDLS and YYNGEE. Trimming at V came to 4 bases and at J to 5 bases, leaving 9 bases not matched to a gene. This CDR3 region has 14 residues. CDR3 coding DNA: TGTGCCAGCAGCCCGTACGTGCGGGAGAACGAGCAGTACTTC. Protein sequence: CASSPYVRENEQYF.

V and J are TRBV5-1 and TRBJ2-1, with D possibly being TRBD2 (5 bases). This CDR3 has 16 amino acids. The germline CDR1 and CDR2 sequences are SGHRS and YFSETQ. V was pared by 0 bases and J by 1 base, with 11 bases between. The CDR3 spells CASSLGGVGSYNEQFF. CDR3 sequence (DNA): TGCGCCAGCAGCTTGGGGGGAGTTGGGTCCTACAATGAGCAGTTCTTC.

This clone was counted once. In nucleotides, the CDR3 is TGTGCCAGCAGTTCCCAGGGGGTGGGATACAATGAGCAGTTCTTC. It is translated as CASSSQGVGYNEQFF. The V and J genes are TRBV27 and TRBJ2-1, with 7 bases that match TRBD1. This CDR3 spans 15 amino acids. The V segment lost 4 bases and the J segment 4 bases; nucleotides outside the gene matches: 7. In germline, CDR1 is MNHEY, CDR2 SMNVEV (reference sequence).

The rearrangement links TRBV13 to TRBJ2-5; no reliable D call. Germline-derived CDR1 and CDR2 are PRHDT and FYEKMQ (reference sequence). This CDR3 is 11 amino acids long. V was cut by 9 bases and J by 4 bases, with 9 bases left in between. CDR3 region: CARHLGETQYF. In DNA, the CDR3 is TGTGCCAGACACCTGGGAGAGACCCAGTACTTC.

This clone was found a few times. This rearrangement joins TRBV18 to TRBJ2-1, with a tentative D call TRBD1 (6 bases). This CDR3 has 14 residues. With 6 bases removed from V and 5 bases from J, the gap between germline ends came to 14 bases. The germline V gene has CDR1 KGHSH and CDR2 LQKENI. The CDR3 DNA reads TGTGCCAGCTCCCCGCTCGGGACAAACAATGAGCAGTTCTTC. It yields the protein CASSPLGTNNEQFF.

There are a few counts of this clone. V usage is TRBV29-1 and J usage is TRBJ2-7; 7 bases are a match to TRBD2. There are 14 residues in the CDR3. Germline lookup yields CDR1 SQVTM and CDR2 ANQGSEA. J lost 0 bases, V lost 4 bases, and 6 bases had no gene match. The DNA of the CDR3 is TGCAGCGTTGGGTCTAGCGGAAACTCCTACGAGCAGTACTTC. As protein: CSVGSSGNSYEQYF.

The V and J genes are TRBV7-6 and TRBJ2-3; 10 bases are shared with TRBD2. V shed 6 bases, J shed 7 bases, and the junction held 10 bases outside the gene matches. The CDR3 loop spans 15 amino acids. Germline V gives CDR1 SGHVS, CDR2 FNYEAQ. The CDR3 region has the DNA TGTGCCAGCAGTCAAAGCGGGGGGGCCGCCCATACGCAGTATTTT. It translates to CASSQSGGAAHTQYF.

This clone was seen a handful of times. Written as DNA, the CDR3 is TGCGCCAGCAGTCACTCTAGCGGATGCACAGATACGCAGTATTTT. Translating gives CASSHSSGCTDTQYF. V is TRBV23-1 and J is TRBJ2-3, with 7 bases aligning to TRBD2. TRBV23-1 is given ORF status, its function remaining uncertain. This CDR3 spans 15 amino acids. V was clipped by 3 bases and J by 1 base; unmatched bases: 4.